This TCR beta chain was sequenced for a study of T cell responses to AZD1222 COVID-19 vaccine. General study points: Two doses of AZD1222 preceded a rise in Spike-specific TCR breadth and depth. Close to half of spike-specific TCRs reportedly recognize unmutated variant regions. Donors were mostly white British, more females; clonal diversity possibly underestimated. At baseline, just 6 or 7 AZD1222 recipients tested seropositive.

Germline lookup yields CDR1 LNHDA and CDR2 SQIVND (reference sequence). The V gene end was trimmed by 5 bases and the J gene end by 0 bases; junction bases not matched to a gene: 4. The CDR3 is 15 residues long. Notes on this clone: Its specificity is unknown.

Measured with immunoSEQ multiplex PCR; TCRdb has only the in-frame clones, and not every one. The table includes more than 150,000 clones, around 88% detected once. The material sequenced was peripheral blood, taken on day 0 of AZD1222 vaccination. V is TRBV19 and J is TRBJ2-3, with 8 bases lining up with TRBD2. The origin of this receptor is an adult in good health. The CDR3 is CASSPGGASTDTQYF. The CDR3 bases are TGTGCCAGTAGTCCGGGGGGGGCTAGCACAGATACGCAGTATTTT. The entire variable domain, with the rest obtained from reference TRBV19 and TRBJ2-3, is as follows: DGGITQSPKYLFRKEGQNVTLSCEQNLNHDAMYWYRQDPGQGLRLIYYSQIVNDFQKGDIAEGYSVSREKKESFPLTVTSAQKNPTAFYLCASSPGGASTDTQYFGPGTRLTVL.